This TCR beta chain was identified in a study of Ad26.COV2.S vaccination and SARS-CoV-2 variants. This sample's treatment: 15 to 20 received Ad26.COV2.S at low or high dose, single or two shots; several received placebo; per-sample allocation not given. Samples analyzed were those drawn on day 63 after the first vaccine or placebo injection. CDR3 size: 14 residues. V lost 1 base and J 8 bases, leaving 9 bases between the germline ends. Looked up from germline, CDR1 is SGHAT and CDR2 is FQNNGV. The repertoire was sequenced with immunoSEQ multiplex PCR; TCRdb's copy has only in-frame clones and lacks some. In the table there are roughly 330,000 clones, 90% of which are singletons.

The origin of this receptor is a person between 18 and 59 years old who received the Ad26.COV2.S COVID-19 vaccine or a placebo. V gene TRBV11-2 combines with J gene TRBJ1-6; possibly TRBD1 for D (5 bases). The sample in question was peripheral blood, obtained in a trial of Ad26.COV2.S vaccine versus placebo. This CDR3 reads CASSLGQGYSPLHF. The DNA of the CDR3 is TGTGCCAGCAGCTTAGGGCAGGGTTATTCACCCCTCCACTTT.